One and the same sample provided the 6 T cell receptor beta chains below, sequenced in a study of cytomegalovirus exposure and HLA in healthy donors. The PCR ran on 60 Vbeta and 13 Jbeta primers. The method was immunoSEQ multiplex PCR; TCRdb's version includes in-frame clones alone and lacks a portion of them. The sample contains about 190,000 clones, about nine tenths of which appear only once. What was sequenced was PBMCs. These TCRs come from a boy between 2 and 10 years old in good health and CMV-seronegative.

The gene calls are TRBV7-9 and TRBJ1-2; D unclear. The CDR3 extends over 14 amino acids. Trimming removed 5 bases from V and 1 base from J, with 11 bases in between. CDR1 and CDR2 (germline): SEHNR, FQNEAQ (reference sequence). CDR3 in DNA: TGTGCCAGCAGCCCGAGTGGGAGTAACTATGGCTACACCTTC. It yields the protein CASSPSGSNYGYTF.

This sequence joins TRBV6-5 and TRBJ2-3, with 8 bases aligning to TRBD2. CDR1 MNHEY and CDR2 SVGAGI come from the germline V gene. The CDR3 has 16 amino acids. Trimming at V came to 4 bases and at J to 1 base, leaving 7 bases not matched to a gene. The CDR3 region has the DNA TGTGCCAGCAGTTTAGTTAGCGGGACGGGCACAGATACGCAGTATTTT. The encoded protein is CASSLVSGTGTDTQYF.

This clone was picked up one time. The chain uses TRBV7-9 and TRBJ2-1; TRBD2 matches 9 bases. From germline, CDR1 is SEHNR and CDR2 FQNEAQ (reference sequence). The CDR3 contains 17 residues. J lost 9 bases, V lost 2 bases, and 14 bases had no gene match. CDR3 nucleotide sequence: TGTGCCAGCAGCTTAAAACTAGCGGGCGCGGCGTTGAGTGAGCAGTTCTTC. Protein sequence: CASSLKLAGAALSEQFF.

The chain joins TRBV2 to TRBJ1-5; tentative D call: TRBD1 (5 bases). The CDR3 length is 13 residues. V was trimmed by 1 base and J by 6 bases, leaving 7 bases between them. CDR1 is SNHLY, CDR2 FYNNEI, per germline. The CDR3 DNA is TGTGCCAGCAGTGAAGGGGGCACTCAGCCCCAGCATTTT. Translation gives CASSEGGTQPQHF.

In its sample, this clone was seen a few times. The rearrangement uses TRBV11-2 and TRBJ2-3, with D tentatively TRBD1 (7 bases). Per germline, CDR1 SGHAT and CDR2 FQNNGV. V lost 7 bases, J lost 6 bases, and 11 bases lay in between. The CDR3 loop spans 12 amino acids. CDR3 DNA sequence: TGTGCCAGCACCCCAGGGGGGGATACGCAGTATTTT. Residues: CASTPGGDTQYF.

The rearrangement uses TRBV27 and TRBJ1-5; D is possibly TRBD1 (6 bases). CDR3 length: 14 residues. Looked up from germline, CDR1 is MNHEY and CDR2 is SMNVEV (reference sequence). V was trimmed by 4 bases and J by 3 bases, leaving 10 bases between them. CDR3 nucleotides: TGTGCCAGCAGTTCCAGGACAGACAATCAGCCCCAGCATTTT. As protein: CASSSRTDNQPQHF.